Detailed here is one TCR beta chain. The sample originates from a study of T cell changes during pregnancy in multiple sclerosis. The assay was immunoSEQ multiplex PCR, and TCRdb's table has in-frame clones only and misses some. The sample lists roughly 48,000 clones; approximately 93% were seen once. V dropped 1 base and J dropped 4 bases, with 14 bases sitting between them. There are 16 residues in the CDR3. Germline V gives CDR1 SGHTA, CDR2 FQGNSA. The rearrangement joins TRBV7-2 to TRBJ2-1, with D tentatively TRBD1 (6 bases). The material sequenced was CD4+ T cells from peripheral blood mononuclear cells, taken in the first trimester of pregnancy. The receptor was derived from a female donor with multiple sclerosis, enrolled in a pregnancy study. For the CDR3, the DNA is TGTGCCAGCAGCTTAGGGGGGAGACAGGCGTACAATGAGCAGTTCTTC. It codes for CASSLGGRQAYNEQFF.